Sequencing of this TCR beta chain was carried out in a study of blood T cell repertoires in COVID-19. On the study more broadly: Samples taken during acute and convalescent COVID-19 were collected in the United States, Italy and Spain.

Before being deemed recovered, Cohort 3 donors had two negative PCRs, clearance, or symptom resolution. Germline values: CDR1 MDHEN, CDR2 SYDVKM. V lost 1 base and J lost 3; bases outside the gene matches: 17. The CDR3 is 21 amino acids. This table comes from immunoSEQ multiplex PCR, and its TCRdb copy is limited to in-frame clones, with some not included. In the table there are around 250,000 clones, about 84% of which are singletons. The sequence derives from a woman between 50 and 59 years old who had recovered from COVID-19. The V gene is TRBV28, the J gene TRBJ2-1; 11 bases match TRBD1. Sequencing was done on a sample of PBMCs or T cells enriched from blood (not recorded which). CDR3 protein: CASSLFPPGQGAWGDYNEQFF. The DNA of the CDR3 is TGTGCCAGCAGTTTATTTCCCCCCGGACAGGGGGCGTGGGGGGACTACAATGAGCAGTTCTTC.